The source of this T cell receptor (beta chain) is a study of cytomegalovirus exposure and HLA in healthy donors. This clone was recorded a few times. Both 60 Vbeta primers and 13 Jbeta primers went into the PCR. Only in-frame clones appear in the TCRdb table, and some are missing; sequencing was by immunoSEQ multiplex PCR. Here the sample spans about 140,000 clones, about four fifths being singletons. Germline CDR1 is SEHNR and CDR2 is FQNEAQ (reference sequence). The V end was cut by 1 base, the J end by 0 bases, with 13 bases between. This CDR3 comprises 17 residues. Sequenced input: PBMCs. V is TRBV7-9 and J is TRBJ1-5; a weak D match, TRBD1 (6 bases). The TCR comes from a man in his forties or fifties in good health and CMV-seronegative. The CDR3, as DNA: TGTGCCAGCAGCTTAGGTCCCCAGGGGCCTAGCAATCAGCCCCAGCATTTT. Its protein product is CASSLGPQGPSNQPQHF.